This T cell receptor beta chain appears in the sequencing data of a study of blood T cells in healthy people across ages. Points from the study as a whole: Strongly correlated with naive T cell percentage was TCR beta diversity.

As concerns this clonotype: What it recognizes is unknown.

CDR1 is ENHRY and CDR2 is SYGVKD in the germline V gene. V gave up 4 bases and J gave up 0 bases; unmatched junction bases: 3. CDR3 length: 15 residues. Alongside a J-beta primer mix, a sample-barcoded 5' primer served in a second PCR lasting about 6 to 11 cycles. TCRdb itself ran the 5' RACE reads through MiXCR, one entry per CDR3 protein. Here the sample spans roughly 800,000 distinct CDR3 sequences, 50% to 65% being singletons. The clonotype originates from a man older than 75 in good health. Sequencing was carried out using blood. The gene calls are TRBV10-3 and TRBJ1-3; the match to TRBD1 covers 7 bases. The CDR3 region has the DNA TGTGCCATCAGTGGGGACAGCGTCTCTGGAAACACCATATATTTT. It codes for CAISGDSVSGNTIYF.